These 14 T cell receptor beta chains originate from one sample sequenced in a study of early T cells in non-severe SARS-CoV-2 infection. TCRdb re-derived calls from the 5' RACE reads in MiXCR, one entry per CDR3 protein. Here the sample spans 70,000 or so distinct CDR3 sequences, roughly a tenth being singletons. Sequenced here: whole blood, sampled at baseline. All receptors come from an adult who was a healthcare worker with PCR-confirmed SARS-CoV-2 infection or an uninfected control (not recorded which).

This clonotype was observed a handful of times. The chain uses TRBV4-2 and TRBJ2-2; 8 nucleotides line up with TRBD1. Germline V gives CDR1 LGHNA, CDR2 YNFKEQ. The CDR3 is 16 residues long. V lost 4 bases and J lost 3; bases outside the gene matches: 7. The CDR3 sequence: CASSPRTGIDTGELFF. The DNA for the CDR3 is TGTGCCAGCAGCCCGAGGACAGGGATTGACACCGGGGAGCTGTTTTTT.

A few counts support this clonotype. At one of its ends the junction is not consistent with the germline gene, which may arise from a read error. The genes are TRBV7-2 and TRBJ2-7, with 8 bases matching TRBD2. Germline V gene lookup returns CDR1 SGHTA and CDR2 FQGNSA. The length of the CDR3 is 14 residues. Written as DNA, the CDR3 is TGTGCCAGCAGGCCCTCGGGGGGGACCTATGAGCAGTACTTC. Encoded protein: CASRPSGGTYEQYF.

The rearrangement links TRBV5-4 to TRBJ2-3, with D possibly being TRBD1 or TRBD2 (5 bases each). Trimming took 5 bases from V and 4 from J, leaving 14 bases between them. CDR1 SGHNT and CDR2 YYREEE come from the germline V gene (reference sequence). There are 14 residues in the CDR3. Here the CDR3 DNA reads TGTGCCAGCAGTAAAGCAGGGAGTGCAGATACGCAGTATTTT. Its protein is CASSKAGSADTQYF.

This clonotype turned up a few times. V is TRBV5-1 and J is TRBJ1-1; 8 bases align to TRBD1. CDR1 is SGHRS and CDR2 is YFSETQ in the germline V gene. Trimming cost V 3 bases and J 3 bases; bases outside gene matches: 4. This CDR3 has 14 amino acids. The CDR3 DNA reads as TGCGCCAGCAGCTCGACAGGGGCGCACACTGAAGCTTTCTTT. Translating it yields CASSSTGAHTEAFF.

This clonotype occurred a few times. CDR3 region: CASSLLMRGQTYNEQFF. The CDR3 nucleotides are TGCGCCAGCAGCCTCCTAATGCGGGGGCAAACCTACAATGAGCAGTTCTTC. V gene TRBV4-3 combines with J gene TRBJ2-1; tentatively, D is TRBD2 (7 bases). The CDR3 sequence is 17 residues long. V lost 4 bases and J 2 bases, leaving 18 bases between the germline ends. Germline CDR1 and CDR2: LGHNA and YSLEER.

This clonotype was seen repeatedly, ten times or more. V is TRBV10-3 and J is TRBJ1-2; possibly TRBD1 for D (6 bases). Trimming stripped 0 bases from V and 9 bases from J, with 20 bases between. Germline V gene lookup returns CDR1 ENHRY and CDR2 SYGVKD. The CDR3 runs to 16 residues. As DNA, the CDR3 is TGTGCCATCAGTGAGTCGGACAGCTCCGGAGGTGGAAGCTACACCTTC. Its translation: CAISESDSSGGGSYTF.

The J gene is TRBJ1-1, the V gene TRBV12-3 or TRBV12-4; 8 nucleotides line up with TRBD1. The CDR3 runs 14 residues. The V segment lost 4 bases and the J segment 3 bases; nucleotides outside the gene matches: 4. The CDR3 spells CASSWTGRDTEAFF. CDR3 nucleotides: TGTGCCAGCAGTTGGACAGGGAGAGACACTGAAGCTTTCTTT.

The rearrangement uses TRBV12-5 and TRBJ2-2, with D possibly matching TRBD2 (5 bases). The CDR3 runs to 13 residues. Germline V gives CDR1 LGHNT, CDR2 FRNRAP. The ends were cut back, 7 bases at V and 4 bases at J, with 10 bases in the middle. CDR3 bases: TGTGCTAGTGAGAACAGCGGCACCGGGGAGCTGTTTTTT. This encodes CASENSGTGELFF.

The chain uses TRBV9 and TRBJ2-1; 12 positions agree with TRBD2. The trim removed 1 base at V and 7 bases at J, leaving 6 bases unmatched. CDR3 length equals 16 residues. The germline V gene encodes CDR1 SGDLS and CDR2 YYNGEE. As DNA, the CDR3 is TGTGCCAGCAGCGTATCACTAGCGGGGGGCGGTAATGAGCAGTTCTTC. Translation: CASSVSLAGGGNEQFF.

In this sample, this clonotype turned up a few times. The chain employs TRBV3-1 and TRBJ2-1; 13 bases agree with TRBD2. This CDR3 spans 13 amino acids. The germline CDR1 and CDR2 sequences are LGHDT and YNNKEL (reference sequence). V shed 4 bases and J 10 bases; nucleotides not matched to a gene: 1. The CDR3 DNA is TGTGCCAGCAGCCCGGGACTAGCGGGGGAGCAGTTCTTC. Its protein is CASSPGLAGEQFF.

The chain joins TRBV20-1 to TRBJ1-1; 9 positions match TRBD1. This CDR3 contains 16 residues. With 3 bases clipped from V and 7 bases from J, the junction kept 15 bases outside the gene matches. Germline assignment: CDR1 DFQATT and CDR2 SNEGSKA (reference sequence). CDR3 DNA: TGCAGTGCTAGGCGTCTGGGACAGGGTTCGAGTATTGAAGCTTTCTTT. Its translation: CSARRLGQGSSIEAFF.

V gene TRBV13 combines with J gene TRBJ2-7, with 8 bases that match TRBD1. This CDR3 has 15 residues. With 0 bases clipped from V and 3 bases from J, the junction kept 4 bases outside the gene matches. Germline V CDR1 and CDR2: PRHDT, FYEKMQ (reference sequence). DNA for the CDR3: TGTGCCAGCAGCTTAGGGGGACAGGCAAACTACGAGCAGTACTTC. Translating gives CASSLGGQANYEQYF.

The CDR3 is CASSQDADSTGETQYF. DNA of the CDR3: TGCGCCAGCAGCCAAGATGCGGACAGTACGGGGGAAACCCAGTACTTC. This sequence joins TRBV4-3 and TRBJ2-5, with D tentatively TRBD1 or TRBD2 (6 bases each). The ends were cut back, 0 bases at V and 8 bases at J, with 19 bases in the middle. The CDR3 has 16 residues. CDR1 is LGHNA and CDR2 is YSLEER in the germline V gene.

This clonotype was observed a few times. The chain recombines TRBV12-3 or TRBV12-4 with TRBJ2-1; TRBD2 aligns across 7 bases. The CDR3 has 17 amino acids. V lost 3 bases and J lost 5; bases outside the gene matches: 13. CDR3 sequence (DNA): TGTGCCAGCAGTTTGGAAGAGTGGCGGGGGAACCACAATGAGCAGTTCTTC. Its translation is CASSLEEWRGNHNEQFF.